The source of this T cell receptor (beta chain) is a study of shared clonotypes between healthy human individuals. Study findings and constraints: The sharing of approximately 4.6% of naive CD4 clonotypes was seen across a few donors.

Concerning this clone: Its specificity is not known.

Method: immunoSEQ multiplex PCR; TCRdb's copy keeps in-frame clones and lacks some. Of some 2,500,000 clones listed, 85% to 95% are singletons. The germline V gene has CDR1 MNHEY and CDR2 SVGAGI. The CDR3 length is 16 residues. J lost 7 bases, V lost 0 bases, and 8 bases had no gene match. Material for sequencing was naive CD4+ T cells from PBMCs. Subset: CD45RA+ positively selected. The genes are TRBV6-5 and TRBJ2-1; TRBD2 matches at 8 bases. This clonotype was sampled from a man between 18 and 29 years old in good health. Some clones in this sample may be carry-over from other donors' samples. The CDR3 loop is CASSYSASGRLNEQFF. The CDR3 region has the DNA TGTGCCAGCAGTTACTCGGCCAGCGGGAGACTAAATGAGCAGTTCTTC.